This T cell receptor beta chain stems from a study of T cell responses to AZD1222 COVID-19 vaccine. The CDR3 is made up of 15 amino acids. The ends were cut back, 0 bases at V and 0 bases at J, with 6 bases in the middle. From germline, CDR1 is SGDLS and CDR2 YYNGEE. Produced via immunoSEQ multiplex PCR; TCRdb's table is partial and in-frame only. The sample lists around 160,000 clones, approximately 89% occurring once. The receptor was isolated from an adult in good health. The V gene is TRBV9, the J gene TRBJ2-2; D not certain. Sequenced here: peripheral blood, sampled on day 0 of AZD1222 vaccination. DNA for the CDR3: TGTGCCAGCAGCGTAGTGGCATCGAACACCGGGGAGCTGTTTTTT. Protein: CASSVVASNTGELFF.